Following are 5 T cell receptor beta chains from one sample sequenced in a study of shared clonotypes between healthy human individuals. The table came from immunoSEQ multiplex PCR; TCRdb's copy has only in-frame clones and leaves some out. The sample records over a million clones, over 95% being singletons. Sequencing input: naive CD4+ T cells sorted from blood. Subset reported: CD45RA+ positively selected. The receptors were sampled from a young man in good health.

The rearrangement uses TRBV18 and TRBJ2-7; 8 nucleotides align to TRBD1. This CDR3 contains 19 residues. The V gene end was trimmed by 0 bases and the J gene end by 5 bases; junction bases not matched to a gene: 18. CDR1 is KGHSH and CDR2 is LQKENI in the germline V gene. CDR3: CASSPPRLTIVGQEDEQYF. CDR3 bases: TGTGCCAGCTCACCACCACGCTTGACGATAGTGGGACAGGAGGACGAGCAGTACTTC.

The J gene is TRBJ2-1, the V gene TRBV7-3, with D possibly matching TRBD1 (6 bases). This CDR3 has 12 residues. From germline, CDR1 is SGHTA and CDR2 FQGTGA. The V and J ends lost 3 bases and 13 bases respectively, with 13 bases between them. CDR3 bases: TGTGCCAGCAGCTTTGAGGGGGACCATCAGTTCTTC. Translation: CASSFEGDHQFF.

This rearrangement joins TRBV7-9 to TRBJ2-1; 8 positions match TRBD2. With 3 bases clipped from V and 2 bases from J, the junction kept 3 bases outside the gene matches. The CDR3 is made up of 15 amino acids. Per the germline V gene, CDR1 is SEHNR and CDR2 is FQNEAQ (reference sequence). CDR3 coding DNA: TGTGCCAGCAGCTTCCTAGCGGGCCCCTACAATGAGCAGTTCTTC. This sequence encodes CASSFLAGPYNEQFF.

The J gene is TRBJ2-2, the V gene TRBV6-5; 8 nucleotides agree with TRBD1. From germline, CDR1 is MNHEY and CDR2 SVGAGI. V shed 11 bases and J 6 bases; nucleotides not matched to a gene: 11. The CDR3 has 14 amino acids. The CDR3 coding sequence is TGTGCCGGAGGGAGGACAGGGACCGCCGGGGAGCTGTTTTTT. Translated, it gives CAGGRTGTAGELFF.

V is TRBV7-6 and J is TRBJ2-1, with D maybe TRBD2 (6 bases). Trimming left V 1 base short and J 3 bases short, with 13 bases between. CDR1 SGHVS and CDR2 FNYEAQ come from the germline V gene. The CDR3 is made up of 16 amino acids. In DNA form, the CDR3 reads TGTGCCAGCAGCTTAGGATCTAGCGCCTTCTACAATGAGCAGTTCTTC. It codes for CASSLGSSAFYNEQFF.